This T cell receptor (beta chain) was profiled in a study of blood T cell repertoires in COVID-19. Study summary: Some COVID-19 samples were acute and others convalescent; all came from the United States, Italy and Spain. T cells, B-cell-depleted T cells, or PBMCs provided the cDNA or gDNA that served as material.

Original data processing: Estimated nucleated cell counts came from reference gene primer amplification. Using immunoSEQ multiplex PCR, the repertoire was profiled, and TCRdb retains in-frame clones only, with some absent. Clonal size and the V and J genes are those of that table, whereas D and trimming came from the DNA. Of fewer than 40,000 clones listed, about 80% are singletons. The CDR3 is made up of 17 amino acids. V dropped 1 base and J dropped 7; count of bases not matched to a gene: 8. The germline CDR1 and CDR2 sequences are SGHVS and FNYEAQ. The sequencing input was peripheral blood. The rearrangement joins TRBV7-6 to TRBJ2-1; TRBD2 agrees at 12 bases. The receptor's source is a man older than 75 with acute or convalescent COVID-19. CDR3 DNA: TGTGCCAGCAGCTTAGTGTCGACTAGCGGGAGAAGGAATGAGCAGTTCTTC. Protein sequence: CASSLVSTSGRRNEQFF.